A selection of T cell receptor beta chains follows, all from one sample in a study of blood T cell repertoires in COVID-19. Using immunoSEQ multiplex PCR, the repertoire was profiled, and TCRdb retains in-frame clones only, with some absent. Among 410,000 or so clones listed, roughly 88% were seen once. Input material: peripheral blood. The receptors come from a woman aged 30 to 39 with active or convalescent COVID-19. CDR3s include the opening cysteine and the closing phenylalanine or tryptophan. Rows give clone size only sometimes, using once, few, many, or a class for an expanded clone.

.	TRBV19	13	TRBJ2-1	CASIGGTRREQFF
.	TRBV7-9	13	TRBJ1-2	CASSLHRDAGYTF
.	TRBV3-1/TRBV3-2	14	TRBJ1-2	CASSHEAINYGYTF
.	TRBV29-1	13	TRBJ1-2	CSANHRSNYGYTF
.	TRBV10-1	17	TRBJ2-1	CASSDSGGGLLYNEQFF
.	TRBV3-1/TRBV3-2	18	TRBJ2-7	CASSQVMASGSGSYEQYF
few	TRBV5-1	16	TRBJ2-3	CASSLASGGTTDTQYF
.	TRBV7-9	16	TRBJ1-4	CASSPTRDRVNEKLFF
.	TRBV6-4	15	TRBJ2-3	CASSDSVGGTDTQYF
.	TRBV11-2	16	TRBJ1-4	CASSPRTGGGSEKLFF
.	TRBV6-5	14	TRBJ2-5	CASSPPRDWETQYF
.	TRBV10-2	15	TRBJ1-2	CASSAPETGNYGYTF
.	TRBV6-5	15	TRBJ1-3	CASSYLKQGGNTIYF
.	TRBV28	14	TRBJ1-4	CASSADRGNEKLFF
.	TRBV18	16	TRBJ1-3	CASSPPGQGAGNTIYF
once	TRBV6-1	16	TRBJ1-1	CASSEERWQGPTEAFF
.	TRBV28	15	TRBJ2-5	CASSTLAGARETQYF
.	TRBV5-4	15	TRBJ1-4	CASSPRQGADEKLFF
once	TRBV5-4	14	TRBJ2-7	CASRTSGGALEQYF
.	TRBV28	14	TRBJ1-2	CASSLAVGDVGYTF
.	TRBV15	13	TRBJ1-2	CATSTGQGSPTTF
.	TRBV27	15	TRBJ2-7	CASSLNAGITYEQYF
.	TRBV4-1	15	TRBJ2-3	CASSQELAGSDTQYF
once	TRBV12-5	17	TRBJ2-7	CASGLVQGGPLLYEQYF
.	TRBV2	15	TRBJ1-2	CASSPPGTGSGGYTF
.	TRBV27	14	TRBJ1-2	CASQPTGGLFGYTF
.	TRBV27	16	TRBJ1-1	CASSFTGVNMNTEAFF
.	TRBV5-6	18	TRBJ2-5	CASSSFSDRGRVQETQYF
.	TRBV7-2	14	TRBJ1-1	CASSLVPGNTEAFF
.	TRBV19	17	TRBJ2-3	CASSIALDRVKPNTQYF
.	TRBV7-9	14	TRBJ1-2	CASSSQGAPYGYTF
.	TRBV19	17	TRBJ1-2	CASMSAPVSLSNYGYTF
.	TRBV7-9	14	TRBJ2-5	CASSLGGPQETQYF
.	TRBV16	20	TRBJ2-7	CASSLSLELAGGLKGYEQYF
.	TRBV30	16	TRBJ2-1	CACPSLGGRVGNEQFF
.	TRBV4-1	15	TRBJ1-4	CASSQGPGAGEKLFF
few	TRBV29-1	13	TRBJ1-1	CSVVTGELAEAFF
.	TRBV4-1	16	TRBJ2-5	CASSHSKTAPRETQYF
.	TRBV2	15	TRBJ1-1	CASVGGHPRNLEAFF
.	TRBV7-6	14	TRBJ2-5	CASSLGRGKETQYF
once	TRBV25-1	15	TRBJ1-6	CASRKGGDFSSPLHF
.	TRBV6-4	13	TRBJ1-1	CASSPDRGPEAFF
.	TRBV5-1	17	TRBJ2-1	CASSLAAASGVYNEQFF
.	TRBV11-2	14	TRBJ1-1	CASSLYAGNTEAFF
.	TRBV5-8	18	TRBJ2-7	CASSSAGTSGRLSYEQYF